This entry is about one T cell receptor beta chain. This sample is part of a study of blood T cell repertoires in COVID-19. Study summary: COVID-19 samples, acute and convalescent, were from the United States, Italy and Spain. T cells, B-cell-depleted T cells, or PBMCs provided the cDNA or gDNA that served as material.

In the original workflow: Estimation of nucleated cell counts relied on the amplification of reference gene primers. Only in-frame clones appear in the TCRdb table, and some are missing; sequencing was by immunoSEQ multiplex PCR. For V, J and clone size, that table is used; D and trimming come from the DNA. The table includes 45,000 to 65,000 clones, almost 85% detected once. This CDR3 is built from 15 residues. Trimming removed 5 bases from V and 4 bases from J, with 15 bases in between. Germline CDR1 and CDR2: SGHTA and FQGNSA. The genes are TRBV7-2 and TRBJ2-1; tentatively, D is TRBD2 (5 bases). The clonotype comes from a man aged 55-75 years with acute or convalescent COVID-19. Sequenced sample: peripheral blood. The CDR3 loop is CASSPPPGVYNEQFF. DNA of the CDR3: TGTGCCAGCAGCCCTCCTCCCGGGGTTTACAATGAGCAGTTCTTC.